Listed here is a single T cell receptor (beta chain). Mismatch with germline at one junction end may stem from a read error. The healthy adult donors were HIV-negative and reported no recent acute infections or vaccinations. This entry comes from a study of shared clonotypes between healthy human individuals. Here immunoSEQ multiplex PCR was the method, and the copy in TCRdb shows in-frame clones only, minus some. The top ten clones hold approximately 0.45% of a sample with some 1,600,000 clones, roughly 98% of them seen once. The specimen sequenced was naive CD4+ T cells sorted from blood. The sample's subset: CD45RA+ positively selected. The TCR was taken from a man aged 25-45 years in good health.

CDR3 residues: CASSLLRQDSEAFF. The CDR3, as DNA: TGTGCCAGCAGCTTACTAAGACAGGATTCTGAGGCTTTCTTT. The rearrangement joins TRBV7-8 to TRBJ1-1, with D possibly TRBD1 on 6 matching bases. Germline assignment: CDR1 SGHVS and CDR2 FQNEAQ. This CDR3 has 14 amino acids.